The rows below give T cell receptor beta chains drawn from one sample of a study of blood T cell repertoires in COVID-19. Profiled with immunoSEQ multiplex PCR; TCRdb holds only in-frame clones, not every one. Here the sample spans about 82,000 clones, around 80% being singletons. Specimen: peripheral blood. All receptors derive from a man aged 50 to 59 with active or convalescent COVID-19. Each CDR3 is given with its conserved first and last residue. D genes are given only for firm matches. The size entry is marked missing in some rows and otherwise reads once, few, many or a size class.

clone_size j_call d_call v_call cdr3_length cdr3_aa cdr3_nt
. TRBJ1-1 . TRBV27 13 CASSFRENTEAFF TGTGCCAGCAGCTTCAGGGAGAACACTGAAGCTTTCTTT
. TRBJ2-3 TRBD2 TRBV4-1 18 CASSQGLAGARGTDTQYF TGCGCCAGCAGCCAAGGACTAGCGGGGGCCAGGGGCACAGATACGCAGTATTTT
once TRBJ2-5 TRBD1 TRBV7-9 15 CASSLETGPQETQYF TGTGCCAGCAGCTTAGAGACAGGGCCCCAAGAGACCCAGTACTTC
. TRBJ1-5 . TRBV6-4 13 CASTHRANQPQHF TGTGCCAGCACTCATCGAGCTAATCAGCCCCAGCATTTT
. TRBJ2-5 . TRBV10-2 13 CASMEVPRETQYF TGCGCCAGCATGGAGGTCCCAAGGGAGACCCAGTACTTC
. TRBJ1-5 TRBD1 TRBV19 15 CASTKRDRDEQPQHF TGTGCCAGTACCAAAAGAGACAGGGACGAGCAGCCCCAGCATTTT
. TRBJ1-2 TRBD1 TRBV6-5 15 CASRGQGASNYGYTF TGTGCCAGCAGAGGACAGGGTGCTTCCAACTATGGCTACACCTTC
. TRBJ2-5 . TRBV18 14 CASSPGGGAETQYF TGTGCCAGCTCACCGGGAGGCGGGGCGGAGACCCAGTACTTC
. TRBJ2-5 . TRBV6-2/TRBV6-3 13 CASSYAGPETQYF TGTGCCAGCAGTTACGCGGGGCCAGAGACCCAGTACTTC
. TRBJ1-2 . TRBV18 14 CASSFNRDSYGYTF TGTGCCAGCTCATTCAACCGGGACTCCTATGGCTACACCTTC
. TRBJ2-7 . TRBV9 15 CASSGGLGQSYEQYF TGTGCCAGCAGCGGAGGGCTCGGACAGAGTTACGAGCAGTACTTC
few TRBJ1-1 . TRBV27 13 CASSSFRNTEAFF TGTGCCAGCAGTTCCTTCAGGAACACTGAAGCTTTCTTT
. TRBJ2-3 TRBD1 TRBV5-6 17 CASSLEPGGITGDTQYF TGTGCCAGCAGCTTGGAACCAGGGGGCATCACCGGAGATACGCAGTATTTT
. TRBJ1-1 . TRBV27 14 CASRDTLLNTEAFF TGTGCCAGCAGAGACACACTTCTGAACACTGAAGCTTTCTTT
few TRBJ2-6 . TRBV3-1/TRBV3-2 15 CASSQDLSGANVLTF TGTGCCAGCAGCCAAGACTTGTCTGGGGCCAACGTCCTGACTTTC
once TRBJ2-1 . TRBV5-8 11 CASSPLREQFF TGTGCCAGCAGCCCCCTGAGGGAGCAGTTCTTC
. TRBJ2-7 . TRBV4-1 15 CASSQAGGNSYEQYF TGCGCCAGCAGCCAAGCCGGGGGAAACTCCTACGAGCAGTACTTC
. TRBJ2-3 . TRBV25-1 13 CASSFGGTDTQYF TGTGCCAGCAGTTTCGGGGGCACAGATACGCAGTATTTT
. TRBJ1-6 TRBD1 TRBV5-1 15 CASSTSGTEASPLHF TGCGCCAGCAGCACATCCGGGACAGAGGCTTCACCCCTCCACTTT
once TRBJ2-5 . TRBV11-2 12 CASSQNKETQYF TGTGCCAGCAGCCAAAACAAAGAGACCCAGTACTTC
. TRBJ2-1 TRBD1 TRBV18 15 CASSPPGQGAGEQFF TGTGCCAGCTCACCACCGGGTCAGGGGGCGGGTGAGCAGTTCTTC
. TRBJ1-4 . TRBV29-1 13 CSVEGGPNEKLFF TGCAGCGTTGAAGGCGGCCCGAATGAAAAACTGTTTTTT
. TRBJ1-1 TRBD1 TRBV4-2 14 CASSPNTGGTEAFF TGTGCCAGCAGCCCCAATACAGGGGGCACTGAAGCTTTCTTT
. TRBJ2-1 . TRBV11-2 13 CASSLESHGEQFF TGTGCCAGCAGCTTAGAATCCCACGGTGAGCAGTTCTTC
once TRBJ1-5 TRBD1 TRBV2 16 CASSRTTGEGNQPQHF TGTGCCAGCAGCCGGACGACAGGGGAAGGCAATCAGCCCCAGCATTTT
. TRBJ1-2 . TRBV1 13 CTTPGQGNYGYTF TGCACCACTCCGGGACAGGGAAACTATGGCTACACCTTC
few TRBJ2-1 TRBD2 TRBV10-1 15 CASSEFGGGADEQFF TGCGCCAGCAGTGAGTTTGGCGGGGGGGCCGATGAGCAGTTCTTC
once TRBJ2-7 TRBD1 TRBV30 16 CAWSVLWGQQLYEQYF TGTGCCTGGAGTGTACTTTGGGGACAGCAACTCTACGAGCAGTACTTC
few TRBJ2-7 . TRBV6-2/TRBV6-3 13 CASSYLAPYEQYF TGTGCCAGCAGTTACTTGGCACCCTACGAGCAGTACTTC
. TRBJ1-3 TRBD1 TRBV28 16 CASSSPGQGSGNTIYF TGTGCCAGCAGTTCCCCCGGACAGGGCTCTGGAAACACCATATATTTT
. TRBJ2-7 . TRBV19 15 CASSPLASASYEQYF TGTGCCAGTAGTCCCCTGGCTAGCGCTTCCTACGAGCAGTACTTC
. TRBJ2-5 . TRBV15 17 CATSRKKLAIIQETQYF TGTGCCACCAGCAGAAAGAAGCTCGCGATCATCCAAGAGACCCAGTACTTC
. TRBJ1-3 . TRBV11-2 14 CASSSRLSGNTIYF TGTGCCAGCAGCTCCCGACTCTCTGGAAACACCATATATTTT
. TRBJ1-6 . TRBV14 13 CASSGGSVSPLHF TGTGCCAGCAGCGGCGGGAGTGTTTCACCCCTCCACTTT
once TRBJ1-4 . TRBV5-1 17 CASSLALGLASNEKLFF TGCGCCAGCAGCTTGGCCCTAGGACTAGCTTCTAATGAAAAACTGTTTTTT
few TRBJ2-5 TRBD2 TRBV7-7 17 CASSLEVAGGLGETQYF TGTGCCAGCAGCTTAGAAGTAGCGGGGGGGCTCGGGGAGACCCAGTACTTC
few TRBJ1-5 TRBD1 TRBV2 14 CASSQQGANQPQHF TGTGCCAGCAGTCAGCAGGGGGCGAATCAGCCCCAGCATTTT
. TRBJ1-6 . TRBV10-3 14 CAISGAEINSPLHF TGTGCCATCAGTGGGGCTGAAATTAATTCACCCCTCCACTTT
few TRBJ2-2 TRBD1 TRBV27 15 CASSFSLQGQGELFF TGTGCCAGCAGTTTCTCCCTACAGGGGCAGGGGGAGCTGTTTTTT